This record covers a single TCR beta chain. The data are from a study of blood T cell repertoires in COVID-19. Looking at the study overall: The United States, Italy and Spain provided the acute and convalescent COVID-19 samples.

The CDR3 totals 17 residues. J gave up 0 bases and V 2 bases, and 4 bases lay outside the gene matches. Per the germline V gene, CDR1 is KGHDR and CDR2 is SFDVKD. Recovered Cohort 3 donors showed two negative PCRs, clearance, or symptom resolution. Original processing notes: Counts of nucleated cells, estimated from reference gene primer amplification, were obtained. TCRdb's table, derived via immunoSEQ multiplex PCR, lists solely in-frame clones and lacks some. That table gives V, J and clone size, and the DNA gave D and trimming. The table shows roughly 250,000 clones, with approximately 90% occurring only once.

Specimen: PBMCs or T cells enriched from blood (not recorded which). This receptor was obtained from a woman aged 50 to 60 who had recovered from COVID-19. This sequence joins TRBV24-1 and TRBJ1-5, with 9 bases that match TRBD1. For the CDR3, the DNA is TGTGCCACCAGTGATTCGGGACAGGGTTATAGCAATCAGCCCCAGCATTTT. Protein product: CATSDSGQGYSNQPQHF.